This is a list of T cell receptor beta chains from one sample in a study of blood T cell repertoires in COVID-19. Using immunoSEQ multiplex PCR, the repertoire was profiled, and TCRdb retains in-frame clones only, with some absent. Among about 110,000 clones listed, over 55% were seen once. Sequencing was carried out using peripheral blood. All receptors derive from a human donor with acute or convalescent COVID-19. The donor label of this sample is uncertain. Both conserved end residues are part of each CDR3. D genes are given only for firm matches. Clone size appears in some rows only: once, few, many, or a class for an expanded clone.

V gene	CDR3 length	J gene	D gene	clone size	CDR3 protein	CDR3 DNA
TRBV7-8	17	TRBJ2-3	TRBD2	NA	CASSLGTSGIKADTQYF	TGTGCCAGCAGCTTAGGGACTAGCGGGATCAAGGCAGATACGCAGTATTTT
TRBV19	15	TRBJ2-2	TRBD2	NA	CASSRGLPNTGELFF	TGTGCCAGTAGCCGGGGACTACCGAACACCGGGGAGCTGTTTTTT
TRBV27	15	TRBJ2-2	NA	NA	CASSRLKTNTGELFF	TGTGCCAGCTCCCGACTAAAAACTAACACCGGGGAGCTGTTTTTT
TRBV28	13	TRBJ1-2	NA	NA	CASSETDILGYTF	TGTGCCAGCAGTGAAACGGACATATTAGGCTACACCTTC
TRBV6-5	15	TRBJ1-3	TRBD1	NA	CASSKQGARGNTIYF	TGTGCCAGCAGTAAACAGGGGGCCCGGGGAAACACCATATATTTT
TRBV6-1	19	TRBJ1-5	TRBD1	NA	CASSAEHGDRYYSNQPQHF	TGTGCCAGCAGTGCCGAGCACGGGGACAGATATTATAGCAATCAGCCCCAGCATTTT
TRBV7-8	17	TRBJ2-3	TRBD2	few	CASSLGASGGLTDTQYF	TGTGCCAGCAGCTTAGGAGCTAGCGGGGGCCTCACAGATACGCAGTATTTT
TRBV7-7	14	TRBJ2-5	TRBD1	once	CASSSTGGGETQYF	TGTGCTAGCAGCTCGACAGGGGGTGGAGAGACCCAGTACTTC
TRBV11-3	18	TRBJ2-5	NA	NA	CASSLGVTGGPLQETQYF	TGTGCCAGCAGCTTAGGGGTGACGGGGGGCCCTCTCCAAGAGACCCAGTACTTC
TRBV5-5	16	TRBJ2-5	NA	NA	CASTPATGVKSKTQYF	TGTGCCAGCACGCCCGCCACGGGGGTCAAATCTAAGACCCAGTACTTC
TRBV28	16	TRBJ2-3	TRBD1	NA	CASSLGQAARTDTQYF	TGTGCCAGCAGTTTAGGACAGGCCGCCCGCACAGATACGCAGTATTTT
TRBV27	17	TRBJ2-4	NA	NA	CASSPGGAGGAKNIQYF	TGTGCCAGCAGTCCTGGCGGAGCCGGCGGGGCCAAAAACATTCAGTACTTC
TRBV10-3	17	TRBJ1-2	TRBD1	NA	CAISESIGQGARGGYTF	TGTGCCATCAGTGAGTCGATTGGCCAGGGGGCACGTGGCGGCTACACCTTC
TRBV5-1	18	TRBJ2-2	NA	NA	CASSFGSGVRKNTGELFF	TGCGCCAGCAGCTTCGGGTCAGGGGTCCGAAAGAACACCGGGGAGCTGTTTTTT
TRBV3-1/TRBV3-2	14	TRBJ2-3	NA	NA	CASSRDGVTDTQYF	TGTGCCAGCAGCCGCGACGGAGTGACAGATACGCAGTATTTT
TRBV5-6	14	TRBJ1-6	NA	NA	CASSPKAVNSPLHF	TGTGCCAGCAGCCCCAAGGCGGTAAATTCACCCCTCCACTTT
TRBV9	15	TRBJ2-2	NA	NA	CASSVEQGNTGELFF	TGTGCCAGCAGCGTGGAACAGGGAAACACCGGGGAGCTGTTTTTT
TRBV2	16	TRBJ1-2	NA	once	CASRRTVSNYGYGYTF	TGTGCCAGCAGGCGGACAGTATCTAACTATGGCTATGGCTACACCTTC
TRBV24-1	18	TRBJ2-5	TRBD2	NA	CATSDPAGLAGGKETQYF	TGTGCCACCAGTGACCCGGCGGGACTAGCGGGGGGGAAAGAGACCCAGTACTTC
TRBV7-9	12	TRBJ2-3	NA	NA	CASSSRGNTQYF	TGTGCCAGCAGCTCCAGGGGAAATACGCAGTATTTT
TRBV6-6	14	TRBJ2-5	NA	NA	CASSTRGGQETQYF	TGTGCCAGCAGTACCCGGGGAGGCCAAGAGACCCAGTACTTC
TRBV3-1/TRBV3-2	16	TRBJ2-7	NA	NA	CASSPRVGGSSYEQYF	TGTGCCAGCAGCCCCAGGGTGGGGGGTAGCAGCTACGAGCAGTACTTC
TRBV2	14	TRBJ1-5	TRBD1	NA	CASSGWTGGQPQHF	TGTGCCAGCAGCGGTTGGACAGGGGGCCAGCCCCAGCATTTT
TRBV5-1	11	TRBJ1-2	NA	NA	CASSLGGGYTF	TGCGCCAGCAGTTTGGGAGGAGGCTACACCTTC
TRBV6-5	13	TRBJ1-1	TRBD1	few	CATRTGGWTEAFF	TGTGCCACCAGGACAGGGGGCTGGACTGAAGCTTTCTTT
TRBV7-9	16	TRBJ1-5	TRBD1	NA	CASSVGTGGRNQPQHF	TGTGCCAGCAGCGTAGGGACAGGGGGCCGCAATCAGCCCCAGCATTTT
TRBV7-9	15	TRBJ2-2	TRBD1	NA	CASSLRGSNTGELFF	TGTGCCAGCAGCCTCAGGGGGTCGAACACCGGGGAGCTGTTTTTT
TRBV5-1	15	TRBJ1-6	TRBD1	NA	CASSSEGAQNSPLHF	TGCGCCAGCAGCTCCGAGGGGGCTCAGAATTCACCCCTCCACTTT
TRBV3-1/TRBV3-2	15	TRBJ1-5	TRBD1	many	CASSQETGGNQPQHF	TGTGCCAGCAGCCAAGAAACAGGGGGTAATCAGCCCCAGCATTTT
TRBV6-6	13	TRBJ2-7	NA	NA	CASSYLGGYEQYF	TGTGCCAGCAGTTACCTAGGGGGCTACGAGCAGTACTTC
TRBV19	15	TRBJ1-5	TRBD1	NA	CASSLQGQGNQPQHF	TGTGCCAGTAGTTTGCAGGGACAGGGGAACCAGCCCCAGCATTTT
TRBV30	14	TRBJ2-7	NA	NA	CAWSRRGSYYEQYF	TGTGCCTGGAGTCGAAGGGGGTCCTACTACGAGCAGTACTTC
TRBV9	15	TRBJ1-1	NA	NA	CASSVGHRENTEAFF	TGTGCCAGCAGCGTAGGCCACAGGGAGAACACTGAAGCTTTCTTT
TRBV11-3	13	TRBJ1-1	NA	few	CASSRGKDTEAFF	TGTGCCAGCTCCCGGGGAAAGGACACTGAAGCTTTCTTT
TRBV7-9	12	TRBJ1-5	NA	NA	CAGSRDNQPQHF	TGTGCCGGATCCCGGGATAATCAGCCCCAGCATTTT
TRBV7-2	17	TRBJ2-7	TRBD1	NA	CASSLEGARSPPYEQYF	TGTGCCAGCAGCTTAGAGGGGGCTCGATCACCACCCTACGAGCAGTACTTC
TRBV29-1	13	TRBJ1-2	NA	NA	CSVAETGNYGYTF	TGCAGCGTTGCTGAAACAGGGAACTATGGCTACACCTTC
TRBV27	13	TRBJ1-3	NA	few	CASSLSFGNTIYF	TGTGCCAGCAGTTTAAGCTTTGGAAACACCATATATTTT
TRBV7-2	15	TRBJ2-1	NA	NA	CASSPAGQAYNEQFF	TGTGCCAGCAGCCCAGCCGGACAAGCCTACAATGAGCAGTTCTTC
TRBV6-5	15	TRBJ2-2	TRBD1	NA	CASSFRDSNTGELFF	TGTGCCAGCAGTTTCCGGGACAGCAACACCGGGGAGCTGTTTTTT
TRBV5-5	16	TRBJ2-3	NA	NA	CASSLVVREGTDTQYF	TGTGCCAGCAGCTTGGTGGTCAGGGAAGGAACAGATACGCAGTATTTT
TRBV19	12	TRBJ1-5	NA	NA	CASMVRDQPQHF	TGTGCCAGTATGGTCCGCGATCAGCCCCAGCATTTT
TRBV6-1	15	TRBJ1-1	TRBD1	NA	CASSEPGTGATEAFF	TGTGCCAGCAGTGAACCCGGGACAGGGGCTACTGAAGCTTTCTTT
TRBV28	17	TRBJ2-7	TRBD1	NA	CASRPTWTGESSYEQYF	TGTGCCAGCAGGCCCACTTGGACAGGGGAAAGCTCCTACGAGCAGTACTTC
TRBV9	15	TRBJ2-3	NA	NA	CASSVQGKGTDTQYF	TGTGCCAGCAGCGTACAGGGCAAAGGCACAGATACGCAGTATTTT
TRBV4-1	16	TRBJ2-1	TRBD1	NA	CASSTRQGSGGREQFF	TGCGCCAGCAGCACACGACAGGGGAGCGGTGGACGTGAGCAGTTCTTC
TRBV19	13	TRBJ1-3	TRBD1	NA	CASDRGYGNTIYF	TGTGCCAGCGACAGGGGATATGGAAACACCATATATTTT